This T cell receptor (beta chain) was found in a study of blood T cell repertoires in COVID-19. The data were produced by immunoSEQ multiplex PCR, yet TCRdb's version contains in-frame clones alone and is incomplete. The sample holds 130,000 or so clones, around 77% seen once. The CDR3 has 16 amino acids. Germline assignment: CDR1 MNHEY and CDR2 SVGAGI. The V end lost 0 bases, the J end lost 8 bases, and 14 bases lay between the germline ends. The chain carries TRBV6-5 and TRBJ1-6, with D possibly matching TRBD1 (5 bases). Sequenced: peripheral blood. The sequence was obtained from a human donor in a cohort sampled during active COVID-19. The CDR3 nucleotides are TGTGCCAGCAGTTACTCGGGGGAGGGGAGGGATTCACCCCTCCACTTT. The encoded protein is CASSYSGEGRDSPLHF.